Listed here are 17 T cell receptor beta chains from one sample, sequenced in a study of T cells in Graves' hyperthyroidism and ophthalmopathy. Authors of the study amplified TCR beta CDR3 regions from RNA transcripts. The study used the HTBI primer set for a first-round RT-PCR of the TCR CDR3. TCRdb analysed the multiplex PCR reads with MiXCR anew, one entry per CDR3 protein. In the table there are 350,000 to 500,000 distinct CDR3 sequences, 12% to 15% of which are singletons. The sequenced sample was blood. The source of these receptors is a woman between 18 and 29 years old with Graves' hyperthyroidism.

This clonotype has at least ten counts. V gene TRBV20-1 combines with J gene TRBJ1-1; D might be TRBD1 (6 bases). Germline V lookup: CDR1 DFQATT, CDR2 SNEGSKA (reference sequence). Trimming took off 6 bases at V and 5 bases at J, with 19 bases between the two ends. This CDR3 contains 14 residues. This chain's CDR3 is CSAINSGGNTEAFF. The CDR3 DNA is TGCAGTGCCATCAACTCGGGGGGCAATACTGAAGCTTTCTTT.

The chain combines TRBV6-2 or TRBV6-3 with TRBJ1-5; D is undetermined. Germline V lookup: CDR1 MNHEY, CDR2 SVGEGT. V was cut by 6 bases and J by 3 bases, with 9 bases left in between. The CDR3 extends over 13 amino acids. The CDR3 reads CASRTALNQPQHF. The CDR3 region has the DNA TGTGCCAGCAGAACAGCCCTCAATCAGCCCCAGCATTTT.

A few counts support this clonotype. The CDR3 is CASSSDRGNEQYF. CDR3 in DNA: TGTGCCAGCAGCTCGGACAGGGGGAACGAGCAGTACTTC. The V and J genes are TRBV7-6 and TRBJ2-7, with TRBD1 identical over 10 bases. J lost 5 bases, V lost 4 bases, and 2 bases had no gene match. The length of the CDR3 is 13 residues. The germline gives CDR1 SGHVS, CDR2 FNYEAQ.

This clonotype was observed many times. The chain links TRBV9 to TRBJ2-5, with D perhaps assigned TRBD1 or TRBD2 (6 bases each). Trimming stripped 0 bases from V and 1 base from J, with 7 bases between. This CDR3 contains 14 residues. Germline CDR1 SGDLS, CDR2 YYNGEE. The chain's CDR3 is CASSVAGAQETQYF. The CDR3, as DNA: TGTGCCAGCAGCGTAGCGGGGGCCCAAGAGACCCAGTACTTC.

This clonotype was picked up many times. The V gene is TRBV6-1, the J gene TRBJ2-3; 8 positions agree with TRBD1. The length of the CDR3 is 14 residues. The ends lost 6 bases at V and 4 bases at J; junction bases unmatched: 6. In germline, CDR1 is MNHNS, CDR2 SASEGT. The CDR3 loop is CASRGQGGSDTQYF. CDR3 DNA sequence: TGTGCCAGCAGAGGACAGGGAGGTTCAGATACGCAGTATTTT.

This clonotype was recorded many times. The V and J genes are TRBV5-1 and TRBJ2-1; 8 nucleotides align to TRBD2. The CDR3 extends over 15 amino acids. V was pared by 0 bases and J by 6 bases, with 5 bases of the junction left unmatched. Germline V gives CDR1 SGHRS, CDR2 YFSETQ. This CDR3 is CASSLVPGGVNEQFF. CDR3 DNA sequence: TGCGCCAGCAGCTTGGTTCCGGGAGGGGTCAATGAGCAGTTCTTC.

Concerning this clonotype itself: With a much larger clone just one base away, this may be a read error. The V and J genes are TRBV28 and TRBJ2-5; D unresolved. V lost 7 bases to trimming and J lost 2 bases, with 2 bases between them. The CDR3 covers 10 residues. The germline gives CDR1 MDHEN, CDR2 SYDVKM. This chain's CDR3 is CASKQETQYF. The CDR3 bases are TGTGCCAGCAAACAAGAGACCCAGTACTTC.

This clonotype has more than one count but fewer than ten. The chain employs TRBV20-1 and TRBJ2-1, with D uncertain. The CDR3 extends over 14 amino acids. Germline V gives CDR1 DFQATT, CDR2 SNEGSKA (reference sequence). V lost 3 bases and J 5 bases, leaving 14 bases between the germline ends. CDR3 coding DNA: TGCAGTGCTAGCTCCGATTCCTATCACAATGAGCAGTTCTTC. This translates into CSASSDSYHNEQFF.

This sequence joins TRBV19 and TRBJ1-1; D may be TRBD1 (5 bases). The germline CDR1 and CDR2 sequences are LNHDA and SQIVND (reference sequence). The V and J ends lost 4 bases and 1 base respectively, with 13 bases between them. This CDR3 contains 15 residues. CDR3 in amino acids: CASSSTGTSNTEAFF. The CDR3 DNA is TGTGCCAGTAGTAGTACCGGGACGTCGAACACTGAAGCTTTCTTT.

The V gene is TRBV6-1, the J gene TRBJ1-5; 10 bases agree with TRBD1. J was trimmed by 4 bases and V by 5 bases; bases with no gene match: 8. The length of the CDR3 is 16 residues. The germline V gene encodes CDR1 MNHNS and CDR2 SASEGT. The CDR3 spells CASSTSPGQGNQPQHF. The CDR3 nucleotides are TGTGCCAGCAGTACATCTCCGGGACAGGGGAATCAGCCCCAGCATTTT.

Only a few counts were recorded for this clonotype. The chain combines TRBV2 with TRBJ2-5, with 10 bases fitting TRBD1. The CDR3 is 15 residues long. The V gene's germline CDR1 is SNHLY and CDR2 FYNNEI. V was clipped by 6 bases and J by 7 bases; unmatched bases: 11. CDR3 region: CASRPDRGTSRTQYF. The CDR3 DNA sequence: TGTGCCAGCAGACCGGACAGGGGGACATCGAGGACCCAGTACTTC.

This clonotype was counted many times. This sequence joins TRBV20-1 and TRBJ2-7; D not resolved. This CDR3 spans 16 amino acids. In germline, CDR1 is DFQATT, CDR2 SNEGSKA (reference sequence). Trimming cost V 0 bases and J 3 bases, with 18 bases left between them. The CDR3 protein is CSARDPRPHRFYEQYF. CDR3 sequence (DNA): TGCAGTGCTAGAGATCCCCGCCCCCATCGGTTCTACGAGCAGTACTTC.

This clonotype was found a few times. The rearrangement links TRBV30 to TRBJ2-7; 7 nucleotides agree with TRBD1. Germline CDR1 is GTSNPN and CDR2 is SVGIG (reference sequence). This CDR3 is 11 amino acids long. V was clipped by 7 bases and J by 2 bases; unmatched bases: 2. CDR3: CASGTAYEQYF. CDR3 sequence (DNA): TGTGCCTCCGGGACAGCCTACGAGCAGTACTTC.

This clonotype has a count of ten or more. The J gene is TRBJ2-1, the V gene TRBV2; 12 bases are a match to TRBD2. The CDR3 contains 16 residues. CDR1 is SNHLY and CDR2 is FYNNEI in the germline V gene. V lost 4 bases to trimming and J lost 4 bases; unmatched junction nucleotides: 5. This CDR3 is CASSVRTSGAYNEQFF. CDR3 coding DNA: TGTGCCAGCAGTGTAAGGACTAGCGGGGCGTACAATGAGCAGTTCTTC.

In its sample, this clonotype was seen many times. Here the CDR3 reads CASSQEGLAVSNEQFF. As DNA, the CDR3 is TGTGCCAGCAGCCAAGAAGGACTAGCGGTCTCAAATGAGCAGTTCTTC. The V and J genes are TRBV3-1 and TRBJ2-1; 10 bases are a match to TRBD2. Unmatched junction bases numbered 6, after V lost 0 bases and J lost 7 bases. CDR1 LGHDT and CDR2 YNNKEL come from the germline V gene (reference sequence). The CDR3 loop spans 16 amino acids.

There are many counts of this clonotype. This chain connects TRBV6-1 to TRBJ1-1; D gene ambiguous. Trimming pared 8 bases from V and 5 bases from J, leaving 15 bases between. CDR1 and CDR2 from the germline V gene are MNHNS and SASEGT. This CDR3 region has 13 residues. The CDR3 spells CASGLGSWTEAFF. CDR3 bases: TGTGCCAGCGGTCTCGGGAGTTGGACTGAAGCTTTCTTT.

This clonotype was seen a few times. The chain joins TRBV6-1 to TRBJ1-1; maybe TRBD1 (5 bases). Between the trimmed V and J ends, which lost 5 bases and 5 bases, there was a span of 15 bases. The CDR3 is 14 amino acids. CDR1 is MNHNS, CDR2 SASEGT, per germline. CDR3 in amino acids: CASSQQGFGTEAFF. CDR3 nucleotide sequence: TGTGCCAGCAGTCAGCAGGGATTTGGGACTGAAGCTTTCTTT.